The clone carrying this TCR beta chain was counted many times. This entry belongs to a study of early T cells in non-severe SARS-CoV-2 infection. CDR1 is SGHAT and CDR2 is FQNNGV in the germline V gene. This CDR3 region has 16 residues. With 1 base removed from V and 0 bases from J, the gap between germline ends came to 11 bases. Unique molecular identifiers (one per individual cDNA molecule) were attached. MiXCR, run by TCRdb on the 5' RACE reads, gives a single entry per CDR3 protein. This sample carries approximately 58,000 distinct CDR3 sequences, approximately 6.2% of them seen once, and the ten largest clones take over 3.5%.

The clonotype comes from an adult who was a healthcare worker with PCR-confirmed SARS-CoV-2 infection or an uninfected control (not recorded which). Sample: whole blood. The rearrangement joins TRBV11-2 to TRBJ2-3, with TRBD2 as a possible D gene (7 bases). The CDR3 is CASSLVGGGSTDTQYF. In DNA form, the CDR3 reads TGTGCCAGCAGCTTAGTCGGCGGGGGCAGCACAGATACGCAGTATTTT.